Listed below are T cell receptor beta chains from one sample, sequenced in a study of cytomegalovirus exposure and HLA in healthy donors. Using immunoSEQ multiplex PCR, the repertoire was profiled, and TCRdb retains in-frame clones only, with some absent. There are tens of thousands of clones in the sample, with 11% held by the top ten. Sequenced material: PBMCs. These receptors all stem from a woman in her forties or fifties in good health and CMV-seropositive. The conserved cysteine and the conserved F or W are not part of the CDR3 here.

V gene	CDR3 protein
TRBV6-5	ASSAGQDYGYT
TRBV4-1	ASSRILAGGRLLETQY
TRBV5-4	ASSLSGTGGAEQY
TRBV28	ASPGQGNTEAF
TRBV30	AWSAGVNEQY
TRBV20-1	SASPYTEAF
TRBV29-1	SAYDPGQGRLEQY
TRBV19	ASSIVGDLAYEQY
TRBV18	ASSPSGEDTQY
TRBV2	ASSVQDPRTGGELF
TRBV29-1	SAAGGRPDTQY
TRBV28	ASLTRNEQF
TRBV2	ASSEALTVSTDTQY
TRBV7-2	ASSASGTITGELF
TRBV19	ASSIMAGDTYEQY
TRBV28	ASRQTGGRSYEQY
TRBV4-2	ASSQDRLVYEQY
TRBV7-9	ASSSGAGVGYEQY
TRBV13	ASSLRSRGGGSPLH
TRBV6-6	ASTYDGNTEAF
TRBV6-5	ASSADRGDLNEQF
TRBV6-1	ASKGQGLENTEAF
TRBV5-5	ASSFAREGGYT
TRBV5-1	ASSPKVTSGNEQF
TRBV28	ASSKTLLGESNQPQH
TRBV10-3	AISAGLAGVPGELF
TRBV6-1	ASSEVRVSEQY